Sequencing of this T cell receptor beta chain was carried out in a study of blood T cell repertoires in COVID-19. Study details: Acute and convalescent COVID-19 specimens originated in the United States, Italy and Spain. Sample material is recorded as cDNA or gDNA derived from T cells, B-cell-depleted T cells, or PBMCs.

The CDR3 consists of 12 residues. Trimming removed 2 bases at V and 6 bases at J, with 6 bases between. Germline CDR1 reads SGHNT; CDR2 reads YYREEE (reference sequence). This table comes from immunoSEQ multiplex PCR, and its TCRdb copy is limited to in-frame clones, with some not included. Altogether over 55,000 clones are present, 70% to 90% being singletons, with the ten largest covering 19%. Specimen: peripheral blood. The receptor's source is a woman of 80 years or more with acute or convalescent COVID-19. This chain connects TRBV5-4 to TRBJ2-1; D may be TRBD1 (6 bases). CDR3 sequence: CASSLQGNEQFF. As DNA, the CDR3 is TGTGCCAGCAGCTTACAGGGCAATGAGCAGTTCTTC.